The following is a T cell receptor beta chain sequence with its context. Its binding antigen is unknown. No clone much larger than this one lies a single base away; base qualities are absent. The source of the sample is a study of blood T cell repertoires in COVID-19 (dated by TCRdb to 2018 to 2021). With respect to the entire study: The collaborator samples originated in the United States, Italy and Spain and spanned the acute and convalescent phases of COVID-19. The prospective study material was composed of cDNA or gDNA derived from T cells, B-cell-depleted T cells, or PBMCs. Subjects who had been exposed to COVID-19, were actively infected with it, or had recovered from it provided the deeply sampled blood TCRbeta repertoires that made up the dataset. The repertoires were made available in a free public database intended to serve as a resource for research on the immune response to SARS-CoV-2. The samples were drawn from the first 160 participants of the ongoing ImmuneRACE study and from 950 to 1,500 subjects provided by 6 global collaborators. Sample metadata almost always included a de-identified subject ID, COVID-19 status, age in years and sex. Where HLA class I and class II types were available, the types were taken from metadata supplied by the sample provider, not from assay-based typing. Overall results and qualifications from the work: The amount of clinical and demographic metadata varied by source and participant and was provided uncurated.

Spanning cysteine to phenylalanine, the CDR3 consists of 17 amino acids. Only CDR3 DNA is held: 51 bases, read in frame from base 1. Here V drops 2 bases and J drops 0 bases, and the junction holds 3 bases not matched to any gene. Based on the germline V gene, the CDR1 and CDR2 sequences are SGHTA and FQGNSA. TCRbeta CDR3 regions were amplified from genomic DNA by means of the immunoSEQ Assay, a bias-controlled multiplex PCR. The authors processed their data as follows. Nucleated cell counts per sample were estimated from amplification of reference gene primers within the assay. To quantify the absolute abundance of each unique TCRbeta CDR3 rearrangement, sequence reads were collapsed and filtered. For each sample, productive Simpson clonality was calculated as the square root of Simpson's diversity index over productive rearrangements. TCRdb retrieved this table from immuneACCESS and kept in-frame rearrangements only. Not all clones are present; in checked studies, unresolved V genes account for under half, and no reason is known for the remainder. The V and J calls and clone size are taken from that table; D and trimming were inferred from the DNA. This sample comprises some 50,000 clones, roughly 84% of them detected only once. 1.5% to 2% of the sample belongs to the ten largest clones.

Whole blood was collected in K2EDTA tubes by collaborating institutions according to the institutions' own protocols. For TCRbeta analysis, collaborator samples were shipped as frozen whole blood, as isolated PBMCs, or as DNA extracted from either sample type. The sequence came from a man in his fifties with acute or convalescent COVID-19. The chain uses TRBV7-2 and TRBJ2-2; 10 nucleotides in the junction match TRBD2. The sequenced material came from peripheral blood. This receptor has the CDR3 CASSLSGTSANTGELFF. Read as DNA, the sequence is TGTGCCAGCAGCTTATCGGGGACTAGCGCGAACACCGGGGAGCTGTTTTTT. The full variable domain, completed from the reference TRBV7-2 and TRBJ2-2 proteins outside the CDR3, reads GAGVSQSPSNKVTEKGKDVELRCDPISGHTALYWYRQSLGQGLEFLIYFQGNSAPDKSGLPSDRFSAERTGGSVSTLTIQRTQQEDSAVYLCASSLSGTSANTGELFFGEGSRLTVL.